This entry lists 10 T cell receptor beta chains sequenced from one sample in a study of Graves' ophthalmopathy and Graves' hyperthyroidism. Amplified material comprised TCR beta CDR3 regions derived from RNA transcripts. The first round was an RT-PCR with HTBI primers, and the second round was a multiplex PCR. TCRdb ran MiXCR on the multiplex PCR reads and lists one entry per CDR3 protein. The table lists some 1.1 million distinct CDR3 sequences, less than 45% of them singletons. Sequenced: peripheral blood or thyroid tissue (not recorded which). The receptors derive from an adult man with Graves' hyperthyroidism.

This chain links TRBV20-1 with TRBJ2-7; the D is unclear. Germline lookup yields CDR1 DFQATT and CDR2 SNEGSKA (reference sequence). Trimming shortened V by 3 bases and J by 0 bases, and 9 bases separated the two germline ends. The CDR3 covers 13 residues. CDR3 coding DNA: TGCAGTGCTAGGGTGACTGGCTCCTACGAGCAGTACTTC. Translated: CSARVTGSYEQYF.

This clonotype has ten or more counts. V is TRBV19 and J is TRBJ2-7, with D maybe TRBD2 (7 bases). There are 14 residues in the CDR3. The V gene lost 5 bases and the J gene lost 6 bases, with 17 bases spanning the gap. Looked up from germline, CDR1 is LNHDA and CDR2 is SQIVND (reference sequence). The CDR3 sequence: CASSSSAGAAEQYF. CDR3 coding DNA: TGTGCCAGTAGTTCCAGTGCGGGGGCTGCCGAGCAGTACTTC.

The gene calls are TRBV2 and TRBJ1-3; D possibly corresponds to TRBD1 (5 bases). The V and J ends lost 6 bases and 0 bases respectively, with 15 bases between them. Germline lookup yields CDR1 SNHLY and CDR2 FYNNEI. This CDR3 spans 16 amino acids. CDR3 loop: CASRVAGGDSGNTIYF. The CDR3, as DNA: TGTGCCAGCAGGGTAGCGGGAGGGGACTCTGGAAACACCATATATTTT.

This chain uses TRBV7-7 with TRBJ2-5; D ambiguous. The length of the CDR3 is 12 residues. V was cut by 6 bases and J by 5 bases, with 10 bases left in between. The germline gives CDR1 SSHAT, CDR2 FNYEAQ (reference sequence). The CDR3, as DNA: TGTGCCAGCAGTACCCTTAGGGAGACCCAGTACTTC. Translated: CASSTLRETQYF.

This clonotype was detected many times. The chain carries TRBV6-2 or TRBV6-3 and TRBJ1-2, with 7 bases lining up with TRBD1. CDR1 MNHEY and CDR2 SVGEGT come from the germline V gene. This CDR3 has 12 residues. Trimming at V came to 6 bases and at J to 7 bases, leaving 5 bases not matched to a gene. CDR3 in amino acids: CASRTQGSGYTF. The DNA for the CDR3 is TGTGCCAGCAGGACACAGGGGTCTGGCTACACCTTC.

The table lists this clonotype with a few counts. This chain uses TRBV20-1 with TRBJ1-1; 10 bases line up with TRBD1. Germline trimming cut 1 base from V and 5 bases from J; bases unmatched to any gene: 4. The V gene's germline CDR1 is DFQATT and CDR2 SNEGSKA (reference sequence). This CDR3 comprises 14 residues. DNA of the CDR3: TGCAGTGCTAGAGGGTGGACAGGGGGTACTGAAGCTTTCTTT. Translating it yields CSARGWTGGTEAFF.

The V and J genes are TRBV7-9 and TRBJ2-5, with D tentatively TRBD1 (6 bases). Germline CDR1 SEHNR, CDR2 FQNEAQ (reference sequence). The CDR3 covers 13 residues. Trimming removed 2 bases from V and 9 bases from J, with 13 bases in between. The CDR3 DNA follows: TGTGCCAGCAGCTTACAAACAGGGTCGTCCCAGTACTTC. This sequence encodes CASSLQTGSSQYF.

The chain couples TRBV5-4 to TRBJ2-7; 15 positions match TRBD2. This CDR3 is 17 amino acids long. The germline gives CDR1 SGHNT, CDR2 YYREEE (reference sequence). The V segment lost 4 bases and the J segment 7 bases; nucleotides outside the gene matches: 12. The CDR3 here is CASSQDGLAGGPSEQYF. CDR3 nucleotide sequence: TGTGCCAGCAGCCAAGATGGACTAGCGGGAGGGCCCTCTGAGCAGTACTTC.

This clonotype was recorded a few times. Germline is not matched at one junction end, which may reflect a read error. J is TRBJ1-3 and V is TRBV6-5, with D possibly matching TRBD1 (6 bases). The CDR3 is 15 residues long. Germline CDR1 MNHEY, CDR2 SVGAGI. As DNA, the CDR3 is TGTGCCAGCATGGACAGTCAACTCTCTGGAAACAAAGTGAATTTT. Protein: CASMDSQLSGNKVNF.

This clonotype has at least ten counts. V usage is TRBV6-1 and J usage is TRBJ2-5; possibly TRBD1 for D (5 bases). V was clipped by 8 bases and J by 2 bases, with 18 bases between them. This CDR3 spans 15 amino acids. In germline, CDR1 is MNHNS, CDR2 SASEGT. In nucleotides, the CDR3 is TGTGCCAGCGGCGACGGTGGGGCCGTTCAAGAGACCCAGTACTTC. Amino acid sequence: CASGDGGAVQETQYF.